One sample yielded the 19 T cell receptor beta chains listed below, sequenced in a study of early T cells in non-severe SARS-CoV-2 infection. TCRdb passed the 5' RACE reads through MiXCR, listing each CDR3 protein once. The sample records tens of thousands of distinct CDR3 sequences, 3.5% to 5% being singletons. Input material: whole blood. All receptors come from an adult who was a healthcare worker with PCR-confirmed SARS-CoV-2 infection or an uninfected control (not recorded which).

The table lists this clonotype with many counts. This chain links TRBV27 with TRBJ1-4, with a weak D call TRBD1 (6 bases). Germline V CDR1 and CDR2: MNHEY, SMNVEV (reference sequence). The germline V and J ends were trimmed by 6 bases and 8 bases, with 16 bases remaining between them. The CDR3 contains 14 residues. The CDR3 reads CASSLAGAGEKLFF. The CDR3 DNA reads TGTGCCAGCAGCCTGGCAGGGGCGGGAGAAAAACTGTTTTTT.

The gene calls are TRBV6-5 and TRBJ2-2; no definite D call. Germline V CDR1 and CDR2: MNHEY, SVGAGI. V was cut by 6 bases and J by 6 bases, with 11 bases left in between. The CDR3 has 13 amino acids. As DNA, the CDR3 is TGTGCCAGCAGCTACGGATTATCCGGGGAGCTGTTTTTT. Protein product: CASSYGLSGELFF.

This clonotype was seen a few times. The chain uses TRBV6-5 and TRBJ2-1, with a possible D match to TRBD2 (5 bases). Germline CDR1 MNHEY, CDR2 SVGAGI. This CDR3 contains 15 residues. Trimming took off 4 bases at V and 10 bases at J, with 20 bases between the two ends. CDR3 in amino acids: CASSSGLQDKEEQFF. The DNA for the CDR3 is TGTGCCAGCAGTTCCGGACTGCAAGACAAGGAAGAGCAGTTCTTC.

This clonotype was detected ten times or more. The chain has TRBV7-8 and TRBJ2-7; D gene ambiguous. The CDR3 sequence is 12 residues long. Germline lookup yields CDR1 SGHVS and CDR2 FQNEAQ. The V end was cut by 0 bases, the J end by 4 bases, with 4 bases between. This chain's CDR3 is CASSLARYEQYF. The CDR3 coding sequence is TGTGCCAGCAGCTTAGCGCGTTACGAGCAGTACTTC.

By proportion, this clonotype is medium-sized. The V and J genes are TRBV6-2 or TRBV6-3 and TRBJ1-1; 7 bases match TRBD1. The germline V gene has CDR1 MNHEY and CDR2 SVGEGT. The CDR3 runs to 17 residues. Trimming at V came to 4 bases and at J to 3 bases, leaving 14 bases not matched to a gene. The CDR3 bases are TGTGCCAGCAGTTCGTATCACCCGACAGGGAGGGACACTGAAGCTTTCTTT. Amino acid sequence: CASSSYHPTGRDTEAFF.

This rearrangement joins TRBV3-1 to TRBJ1-6, with D uncertain. Trimming removed 0 bases from V and 9 bases from J, with 6 bases in between. The CDR3 spans 13 residues. Germline CDR1 is LGHDT and CDR2 is YNNKEL (reference sequence). CDR3 coding DNA: TGTGCCAGCAGCCAAGACAGATTTTCACCCCTCCACTTT. This sequence encodes CASSQDRFSPLHF.

In its sample, this clonotype was seen many times. The genes are TRBV14 and TRBJ1-1; a weak D match, TRBD1 (5 bases). This CDR3 is built from 14 residues. CDR1 and CDR2 (germline): SGHDN, FVKESK. V was cut by 6 bases and J by 4 bases, with 15 bases left in between. The CDR3 DNA is TGTGCCAGCAGTTTCAGGGCGTCCGGCACTGAAGCTTTCTTT. It is translated as CASSFRASGTEAFF. Combining the CDR3 with reference TRBV14 and TRBJ1-1 gives the whole variable domain EAGVTQFPSHSVIEKGQTVTLRCDPISGHDNLYWYRRVMGKEIKFLLHFVKESKQDESGMPNNRFLAERTGGTYSTLKVQPAELEDSGVYFCASSFRASGTEAFFGQGTRLTVV.

In this sample, this clonotype turned up a few times. The V call is TRBV20-1, the J call TRBJ2-7, with 11 bases identical to TRBD2. The length of the CDR3 is 15 residues. V gave up 0 bases and J gave up 4 bases; unmatched junction bases: 5. Germline V lookup: CDR1 DFQATT, CDR2 SNEGSKA (reference sequence). In nucleotides, the CDR3 is TGCAGTGCTAGAGATACGACTAGCGGGATGTACGAGCAGTACTTC. Amino acid sequence: CSARDTTSGMYEQYF.

This clonotype was counted only a few times. The chain links TRBV28 to TRBJ2-3; 8 nucleotides agree with TRBD2. In germline, CDR1 is MDHEN, CDR2 SYDVKM. The CDR3 spans 15 residues. V shed 1 base, J shed 5 bases, and the junction held 5 bases outside the gene matches. Here the CDR3 reads CASSLSGTRRDTQYF. For the CDR3, the DNA is TGTGCCAGCAGTTTATCGGGGACTAGAAGAGATACGCAGTATTTT.

This clonotype was recorded a few times. Just one base apart from a much larger clone, this may be a read error. V usage is TRBV12-3 or TRBV12-4 and J usage is TRBJ2-5; tentatively, D is TRBD1 (6 bases). The CDR3 runs 13 residues. V was pared by 7 bases and J by 12 bases, with 21 bases between. This CDR3 reads CASTQSATGKKYF. For the CDR3, the DNA is TGTGCCAGCACCCAATCCGCCACAGGGAAAAAGTACTTC.

By its share, this clonotype is medium-sized. The chain employs TRBV12-3 or TRBV12-4 and TRBJ2-4; tentative D call: TRBD2 (5 bases). The CDR3 sequence is 16 residues long. Between the trimmed V and J ends, which lost 5 bases and 2 bases, there was a span of 16 bases. The CDR3 spells CASSPRARRTKNIQYF. In nucleotides, the CDR3 is TGTGCCAGCAGTCCCCGGGCACGGAGGACCAAAAACATTCAGTACTTC.

This clonotype was found many times. CDR3 protein: CASRTRDRSYEQYF. The CDR3 region has the DNA TGTGCCAGCAGGACACGGGACAGATCCTACGAGCAGTACTTC. J is TRBJ2-7 and V is TRBV7-8, with TRBD1 matching 7 bases. This CDR3 is built from 14 residues. Germline V CDR1 and CDR2: SGHVS, FQNEAQ. With 6 bases clipped from V and 1 base from J, the junction kept 6 bases outside the gene matches. Supplemented by reference TRBV7-8 and TRBJ2-7, the full variable domain reads GAGVSQSPRYKVAKRGQDVALRCDPISGHVSLFWYQQALGQGPEFLTYFQNEAQLDKSGLPSDRFFAERPEGSVSTLKIQRTQQEDSAVYLCASRTRDRSYEQYFGPGTRLTVT.

For this clonotype: It may be a read error: a sequence one base away is much more abundant. The rearrangement links TRBV7-8 to TRBJ2-1; unclear D gene. This CDR3 has 13 residues. CDR1 and CDR2 from the germline V gene are SGHVS and FQNEAQ. Written as DNA, the CDR3 is TGTGCCTGCAGCCCTCTTGGGAAACGAGGGCAGTTCTTC. Its protein product is CACSPLGKRGQFF.

A few counts support this clonotype. This chain's CDR3 is CASGQEREFYNEQFF. The CDR3 nucleotides read TGTGCCAGCGGACAGGAGCGGGAGTTTTACAATGAGCAGTTCTTC. The chain recombines TRBV28 with TRBJ2-1; perhaps TRBD2 as D (8 bases). The CDR3 has 15 amino acids. Deletions cut 8 bases from V and 4 bases from J, with 18 bases between. Germline values: CDR1 MDHEN, CDR2 SYDVKM.

The sample holds many counts of this clonotype. The chain links TRBV12-3 or TRBV12-4 to TRBJ2-1, with a tentative D call TRBD1 (6 bases). The CDR3 spans 16 residues. Trimming removed 5 bases at V and 4 bases at J, with 18 bases between. CDR3 DNA: TGTGCCAGCAGTCTCCTACAGGGTAGGGTGTACAATGAGCAGTTCTTC. Protein product: CASSLLQGRVYNEQFF.

This clonotype was counted ten times or more. The V gene is TRBV12-5, the J gene TRBJ2-1; D is unclear. Germline assignment: CDR1 LGHNT and CDR2 FRNRAP. V was trimmed by 1 base and J by 3 bases, leaving 7 bases between them. This CDR3 is 14 amino acids long. CDR3 nucleotide sequence: TGTGCTAGTGGTTTGGGAAGCGTCTACAATGAGCAGTTCTTC. Translating gives CASGLGSVYNEQFF. Together with reference TRBV12-5 and TRBJ2-1, the CDR3 gives the full variable domain: DARVTQTPRHKVTEMGQEVTMRCQPILGHNTVFWYRQTMMQGLELLAYFRNRAPLDDSGMPKDRFSAEMPDATLATLKIQPSEPRDSAVYFCASGLGSVYNEQFFGPGTRLTVL.

This clonotype was found a few times. The chain joins TRBV10-3 to TRBJ2-5; 10 bases agree with TRBD1. After removal of 3 bases from V and 4 bases from J, the junction contained 8 bases not matched to a gene. Per germline, CDR1 ENHRY and CDR2 SYGVKD. CDR3 length equals 16 residues. The chain's CDR3 is CAISDPDRGQGETQYF. Written as DNA, the CDR3 is TGTGCCATCAGTGATCCCGACAGGGGGCAGGGAGAGACCCAGTACTTC.

The gene calls are TRBV5-1 and TRBJ2-7; 9 nucleotides agree with TRBD1. Germline V lookup: CDR1 SGHRS, CDR2 YFSETQ. The CDR3 sequence is 15 residues long. With 0 bases clipped from V and 2 bases from J, the junction kept 3 bases outside the gene matches. CDR3 sequence reads: CASSLGQGVTYEQYF. The CDR3 nucleotides are TGCGCCAGCAGCTTGGGACAGGGGGTAACCTACGAGCAGTACTTC. Full variable domain (outside the CDR3, taken from reference TRBV5-1 and TRBJ2-7): KAGVTQTPRYLIKTRGQQVTLSCSPISGHRSVSWYQQTPGQGLQFLFEYFSETQRNKGNFPGRFSGRQFSNSRSEMNVSTLELGDSALYLCASSLGQGVTYEQYFGPGTRLTVT.

This clonotype has a count of ten or more. This sequence joins TRBV12-3 or TRBV12-4 and TRBJ2-7; tentative D call: TRBD1 (6 bases). V gave up 6 bases and J gave up 2 bases, with 14 bases separating them. This CDR3 contains 14 residues. CDR3 protein: CASRSRDIPYEQYF. CDR3 nucleotide sequence: TGTGCCAGCAGATCCCGGGACATACCCTACGAGCAGTACTTC.